Shown below are 18 T cell receptor beta chains from a single sample sequenced in a study of cytomegalovirus exposure and HLA in healthy donors. 60 Vbeta and 13 Jbeta primers were used in PCR. Assay: immunoSEQ multiplex PCR; the TCRdb copy retains only in-frame clones and omits some. The ten top clones account for around 3.2%, within a sample of roughly 100,000 clones. Material: PBMCs. These receptors were collected from a man aged 40-49 years in good health and CMV-seronegative.

The V gene is TRBV4-2, the J gene TRBJ1-5; TRBD1 matches at 9 bases. Germline loops: CDR1 LGHNA, CDR2 YNFKEQ. The J segment lost 4 bases and the V segment lost 2 bases, leaving 12 bases of the junction unmatched. The CDR3 is 18 amino acids. The chain's CDR3 is CASSQFQMGQGGNQPQHF. The CDR3 bases are TGTGCCAGCAGCCAATTCCAAATGGGACAGGGAGGAAATCAGCCCCAGCATTTT.

This chain connects TRBV5-1 to TRBJ2-7; TRBD2 might be the D (5 bases). CDR3 length equals 15 residues. V lost 0 bases to trimming and J lost 0 bases, with 10 bases between them. Germline-derived CDR1 and CDR2 are SGHRS and YFSETQ. The CDR3 spells CASSLGGLSSYEQYF. DNA for the CDR3: TGCGCCAGCAGCTTGGGAGGGTTGAGCTCCTACGAGCAGTACTTC.

The chain links TRBV5-8 to TRBJ2-6, with 8 bases that match TRBD1. CDR3 length: 19 amino acids. CDR1 is SGHTS and CDR2 is YDEGEE in the germline V gene. With V trimmed by 2 bases and J by 0 bases, 10 bases remained unmatched. The CDR3 here is CASSFQPAGGPSGANVLTF. CDR3 sequence (DNA): TGTGCCAGCAGCTTTCAACCGGCAGGGGGCCCCTCTGGGGCCAACGTCCTGACTTTC. The full variable domain, its missing parts supplied by reference TRBV5-8 and TRBJ2-6, is EAGVTQSPTHLIKTRGQQATLRCSPISGHTSVYWYQQALGLGLQFLLWYDEGEERNRGNFPPRFSGRQFPNYSSELNVNALELEDSALYLCASSFQPAGGPSGANVLTFGAGSRLTVL.

V is TRBV7-6 and J is TRBJ2-5; D is unclear. Germline V lookup: CDR1 SGHVS, CDR2 FNYEAQ. The CDR3 is 14 residues long. V was trimmed by 1 base and J by 1 base, leaving 7 bases between them. The CDR3: CASSLGQSQETQYF. The CDR3 DNA reads TGTGCCAGCAGCTTAGGCCAGTCCCAAGAGACCCAGTACTTC.

This chain uses TRBV7-9 with TRBJ2-1; 7 nucleotides align to TRBD1. Germline assignment: CDR1 SEHNR and CDR2 FQNEAQ (reference sequence). Unmatched junction bases numbered 0, after V lost 3 bases and J lost 1 base. This CDR3 has 14 amino acids. CDR3 loop: CASSLGQSYNEQFF. The DNA of the CDR3 is TGTGCCAGCAGCTTGGGACAGTCCTACAATGAGCAGTTCTTC. Drawing the rest from reference TRBV7-9 and TRBJ2-1, the complete variable domain is DTGVSQNPRHKITKRGQNVTFRCDPISEHNRLYWYRQTLGQGPEFLTYFQNEAQLEKSRLLSDRFSAERPKGSFSTLEIQRTEQGDSAMYLCASSLGQSYNEQFFGPGTRLTVL.

The V gene is TRBV28, the J gene TRBJ1-5; D possibly corresponds to TRBD1 (6 bases). V lost 5 bases and J lost 7, with 24 bases in between. Germline V lookup: CDR1 MDHEN, CDR2 SYDVKM. The CDR3 totals 17 residues. CDR3 sequence (DNA): TGTGCCAGCAGTCCCGGGACAAGGTCGTTGGGTAGCCAGCCCCAGCATTTT. Amino acid sequence: CASSPGTRSLGSQPQHF.

V is TRBV18 and J is TRBJ1-4; TRBD1 aligns across 11 bases. The germline gives CDR1 KGHSH, CDR2 LQKENI. This CDR3 comprises 15 residues. V trimming: 6 bases; J trimming: 2 bases; junction bases outside the gene matches: 2. CDR3 bases: TGTGCCAGCTCGGGACAGGGGGGCACTAATGAAAAACTGTTTTTT. This gives the protein CASSGQGGTNEKLFF. The full variable domain, rest sourced from reference TRBV18 and TRBJ1-4, is NAGVMQNPRHLVRRRGQEARLRCSPMKGHSHVYWYRQLPEEGLKFMVYLQKENIIDESGMPKERFSAEFPKEGPSILRIQQVVRGDSAAYFCASSGQGGTNEKLFFGSGTQLSVL.

V gene TRBV25-1 combines with J gene TRBJ2-5; D unclear. V was clipped by 4 bases and J by 5 bases, with 14 bases between them. Per germline, CDR1 MGHDK and CDR2 SYGVNS. The CDR3 extends over 14 amino acids. CDR3 in DNA: TGTGCCAGCAGTGGGTTGCTGAGTTTTGAGACCCAGTACTTC. Its translation is CASSGLLSFETQYF. Filled out from reference TRBV25-1 and TRBJ2-5, the complete variable domain reads EADIYQTPRYLVIGTGKKITLECSQTMGHDKMYWYQQDPGMELHLIHYSYGVNSTEKGDLSSESTVSRIRTEHFPLTLESARPSHTSQYLCASSGLLSFETQYFGPGTRLLVL.

The CDR3 is CASSALTGFTGELFF. In DNA, the CDR3 is TGTGCCAGCAGTGCACTGACAGGGTTCACCGGGGAGCTGTTTTTT. The gene calls are TRBV6-1 and TRBJ2-2, with 7 positions matching TRBD1. J was trimmed by 4 bases and V by 4 bases; bases with no gene match: 6. The CDR3 length is 15 residues. Germline CDR1 reads MNHNS; CDR2 reads SASEGT.

The chain has TRBV30 and TRBJ1-1; 7 bases are shared with TRBD1. Germline V CDR1 and CDR2: GTSNPN, SVGIG (reference sequence). Trimming at V came to 3 bases and at J to 1 base, leaving 8 bases not matched to a gene. This CDR3 is 15 amino acids long. The CDR3 nucleotides are TGTGCCTGGAGGGGACCAGGGGGGTGGAACACTGAAGCTTTCTTT. Protein sequence: CAWRGPGGWNTEAFF.

The gene calls are TRBV28 and TRBJ1-2; 9 nucleotides align to TRBD1. Per germline, CDR1 MDHEN and CDR2 SYDVKM. V lost 6 bases and J lost 8; bases outside the gene matches: 7. This CDR3 is built from 13 residues. CDR3 amino acids: CASSLTGGRGYTF. In DNA, the CDR3 is TGTGCCAGCAGCCTAACAGGGGGCCGGGGCTACACCTTC.

The chain employs TRBV2 and TRBJ2-1, with D maybe TRBD1 (5 bases). CDR1 SNHLY and CDR2 FYNNEI come from the germline V gene. V was trimmed by 1 base and J by 7 bases, leaving 11 bases between them. The length of the CDR3 is 14 residues. The CDR3, as DNA: TGTGCCAGCAGTGAAGGGACAAAGGTGAATGAGCAGTTCTTC. This sequence encodes CASSEGTKVNEQFF.

The gene calls are TRBV7-6 and TRBJ2-2, with 14 bases identical to TRBD2. The CDR3 length is 20 residues. J lost 6 bases, V lost 3 bases, and 15 bases had no gene match. Germline V gene sequence: CDR1 SGHVS, CDR2 FNYEAQ. CDR3 sequence (DNA): TGTGCCAGCAGCTTTCTAGGCCAAACCGGGACTAGCGGGAGATCCGGGGAGCTGTTTTTT. This sequence encodes CASSFLGQTGTSGRSGELFF.

This rearrangement joins TRBV11-3 to TRBJ1-1; 9 nucleotides line up with TRBD1. With 5 bases clipped from V and 1 base from J, the junction kept 5 bases outside the gene matches. This CDR3 is built from 15 residues. Germline values: CDR1 SGHNT, CDR2 YENEEA. As DNA, the CDR3 is TGTGCCAGCAGCCCCTCGGGACAGGGGAACACTGAAGCTTTCTTT. It specifies CASSPSGQGNTEAFF. Full variable domain (missing parts from reference TRBV11-3 and TRBJ1-1): EAGVVQSPRYKIIEKKQPVAFWCNPISGHNTLYWYLQNLGQGPELLIRYENEEAVDDSQLPKDRFSAERLKGVDSTLKIQPAELGDSAVYLCASSPSGQGNTEAFFGQGTRLTVV.

Here the CDR3 reads CARSRRDRGPGTEAFF. In nucleotides, the CDR3 is TGTGCCAGAAGCCGGAGGGACAGGGGGCCGGGAACTGAAGCTTTCTTT. The V and J genes are TRBV5-3 and TRBJ1-1; TRBD1 aligns across 12 bases. TRBV5-3 is filed as an ORF, its function uncertain. The CDR3 totals 16 residues. The junction had 9 bases not matched to a gene; V was cut back by 4 bases and J by 5 bases.

J is TRBJ2-1 and V is TRBV15; D not certain. CDR1 and CDR2 from the germline V gene are LNHNV and YYDKDF (reference sequence). CDR3 size: 16 residues. V lost 1 base and J lost 5, with 15 bases in between. CDR3 coding DNA: TGTGCCACCAGCAGAGGTGCGCGGAGCCAACACAATGAGCAGTTCTTC. Translation gives CATSRGARSQHNEQFF.

The chain recombines TRBV6-5 with TRBJ1-4, with 9 positions matching TRBD1. Germline assignment: CDR1 MNHEY and CDR2 SVGAGI. This CDR3 has 14 residues. The junction had 6 bases not matched to a gene; V was cut back by 6 bases and J by 7 bases. CDR3 region: CASSWDRETEKLFF. CDR3 in DNA: TGTGCCAGCAGCTGGGACAGGGAAACTGAAAAACTGTTTTTT.

The chain couples TRBV10-3 to TRBJ2-2; D is possibly TRBD1 (6 bases). With 2 bases removed from V and 4 bases from J, the gap between germline ends came to 11 bases. CDR3 length equals 15 residues. The germline CDR1 and CDR2 sequences are ENHRY and SYGVKD. The CDR3 loop is CAISEGTTFTGELFF. DNA for the CDR3: TGTGCCATCAGTGAGGGGACAACCTTCACCGGGGAGCTGTTTTTT.